The entry that follows covers one T cell receptor (beta chain) sequence. What it recognizes is unknown. MiXCR was run by TCRdb on the RT-PCR reads, yielding one entry per CDR3 protein. The table shows 650,000 to 800,000 distinct CDR3 sequences, with around 14% occurring only once. The length of the CDR3 is 17 residues. The trim removed 5 bases at V and 3 bases at J, leaving 12 bases unmatched. Germline V gene data show CDR1 as DFQATT and CDR2 as SNEGSKA (reference sequence). The sample is drawn from a study of response to subunit inactivated influenza vaccine. General study results and limits: The authors suggested that few new T cells are recruited per seasonal influenza vaccination.

The material sequenced was PBMCs from blood, taken 14 to 15 days before vaccination. This receptor was obtained from a man aged 50 to 60 who received an inactivated influenza vaccine. This chain joins TRBV20-1 and TRBJ2-3; 12 bases map to TRBD2. The DNA for the CDR3 is TGCAGTGCTCCCGGGACTAGCGGGCTGGTATGGACAGATACGCAGTATTTT. Translating it yields CSAPGTSGLVWTDTQYF.